This passage covers 12 T cell receptor beta chains from one sample sequenced in a study of T cells in Graves' hyperthyroidism and ophthalmopathy. TCR beta CDR3 region amplification was performed from RNA transcripts. Using the HTBI primer set, a first-round RT-PCR was run on the TCR CDR3. TCRdb re-analysed the multiplex PCR reads in MiXCR, keeping a single row per CDR3 protein. The sample carries approximately 500,000 distinct CDR3 sequences, more than 45% recorded once. Input material: peripheral blood or thyroid tissue (not recorded which). These receptors were obtained from a woman aged 18 to 35 with Graves' hyperthyroidism.

V is TRBV29-1 and J is TRBJ1-2; D not resolved. This CDR3 is 11 amino acids long. In germline, CDR1 is SQVTM, CDR2 ANQGSEA. The CDR3 protein is CSLRQEYGYTF. DNA for the CDR3: TGCAGTTTAAGGCAGGAGTATGGCTACACCTTC.

This clonotype showed up many times. V usage is TRBV6-5 and J usage is TRBJ1-4; possibly TRBD1 for D (5 bases). V lost 2 bases to trimming and J lost 8 bases, with 15 bases between them. Germline lookup yields CDR1 MNHEY and CDR2 SVGAGI. CDR3 length: 15 amino acids. CDR3: CASSYGTGRDEKLFF. The CDR3 coding sequence is TGTGCCAGCAGTTACGGGACGGGGAGGGACGAAAAACTGTTTTTT.

As regards this clonotype: Likely a read error: the CDR3 ends without its conserved phenylalanine or tryptophan. The chain carries TRBV12-3 or TRBV12-4 and TRBJ1-1; D not resolved. The CDR3 is made up of 12 amino acids. The V end lost 2 bases, the J end lost 8 bases, and 9 bases lay between the germline ends. The CDR3 coding sequence is TGTGCCAGCAGTTTATGGGGTCAAGAAGCTTTCCTT. Its protein product is CASSLWGQEAFL.

This clonotype appeared many times. The chain uses TRBV18 and TRBJ1-5, with D possibly TRBD1 on 6 matching bases. CDR3 length: 14 residues. V shed 4 bases and J shed 8 bases, with 15 bases lying between them. The germline V gene has CDR1 KGHSH and CDR2 LQKENI. As DNA, the CDR3 is TGTGCCAGCTCACGCACAGGGCTCGGGGAGCCCCAGCATTTT. Protein: CASSRTGLGEPQHF.

In its sample, this clonotype was seen a few times. J is TRBJ2-1 and V is TRBV6-5; the match to TRBD2 covers 12 bases. The CDR3 is made up of 14 amino acids. CDR1 is MNHEY, CDR2 SVGAGI, per germline. V was pared by 6 bases and J by 10 bases, with 7 bases of the junction left unmatched. The CDR3 loop reads CASRRTSGTYEQFF. In DNA form, the CDR3 reads TGTGCCAGCAGGAGGACTAGCGGGACCTACGAGCAGTTCTTC.

The CDR3 nucleotides read TGTGCCAGCAGTGAGACGGCTGAAAAACTGTTTTTT. Amino acid sequence: CASSETAEKLFF. This chain uses TRBV2 with TRBJ1-4, with D uncertain. Deletions cut 3 bases from V and 7 bases from J, with 6 bases between. The CDR3 is 12 amino acids. The germline V gene encodes CDR1 SNHLY and CDR2 FYNNEI.

This chain links TRBV29-1 with TRBJ2-5; D is undetermined. CDR1 and CDR2 (germline): SQVTM, ANQGSEA. The CDR3 contains 13 residues. V was trimmed by 8 bases and J by 2 bases, leaving 15 bases between them. The CDR3: CSSLLGLQETQYF. The CDR3 nucleotides read TGCAGCAGTTTATTAGGGCTACAAGAGACCCAGTACTTC.

The rearrangement links TRBV14 to TRBJ1-1; 7 bases match TRBD1. Germline trimming cut 0 bases from V and 5 bases from J; bases unmatched to any gene: 3. The CDR3 length is 14 residues. The germline V gene encodes CDR1 SGHDN and CDR2 FVKESK. The chain's CDR3 is CASSQERGRTEAFF. The CDR3 DNA sequence: TGTGCCAGCAGCCAAGAAAGGGGGCGGACTGAAGCTTTCTTT.

This clonotype was recorded once. This chain joins TRBV6-6 and TRBJ1-1; TRBD1 is a possible D gene (6 bases). Trimming removed 7 bases from V and 4 bases from J, with 22 bases in between. The CDR3 has 16 amino acids. From germline, CDR1 is MNHNY and CDR2 SVGAGI (reference sequence). CDR3 protein: CASNEVRGLGFTEAFF. The CDR3 DNA reads TGTGCCAGCAATGAGGTCAGGGGATTAGGGTTCACTGAAGCTTTCTTT.

The V and J genes are TRBV6-2 or TRBV6-3 and TRBJ2-1; 9 nucleotides agree with TRBD2. The CDR3 loop spans 15 amino acids. Trimming removed 5 bases from V and 6 bases from J; junction bases left unmatched: 8. Looked up from germline, CDR1 is MNHEY and CDR2 is SVGEGT. The CDR3 region has the DNA TGTGCCAGCAGTCCCCGCGGGAGGGGGGGCAATGAGCAGTTCTTC. Its protein product is CASSPRGRGGNEQFF.

As for this clonotype: The junction shows a germline mismatch at one end, possibly a read error. V is TRBV7-7 and J is TRBJ1-5, with 7 positions matching TRBD1. The germline gives CDR1 SSHAT, CDR2 FNYEAQ (reference sequence). This CDR3 comprises 17 residues. The CDR3 loop reads CASSLEQGTYSNQPQHF. CDR3 DNA sequence: TGTGCTAGCAGCCTGGAACAGGGGACCTATAGCAATCAGCCCCAGCATTTT.

CDR3 region: CASSQLRGEKLFF. The CDR3 DNA sequence: TGTGCCAGCAGCCAACTCCGGGGAGAAAAACTGTTTTTT. This chain connects TRBV7-2 to TRBJ1-4; D remains ambiguous. Trimming removed 5 bases at V and 8 bases at J, with 12 bases between. In germline, CDR1 is SGHTA, CDR2 FQGNSA. The CDR3 runs to 13 residues. The full variable domain, completed using reference TRBV7-2 and TRBJ1-4, is GAGVSQSPSNKVTEKGKDVELRCDPISGHTALYWYRQSLGQGLEFLIYFQGNSAPDKSGLPSDRFSAERTGGSVSTLTIQRTQQEDSAVYLCASSQLRGEKLFFGSGTQLSVL.